This T cell receptor (beta chain) was obtained from a study of T cell responses to AZD1222 COVID-19 vaccine. Findings and caveats of the study: Just a handful of people given AZD1222 tested seropositive at baseline.

The CDR3 consists of 18 residues. Germline V lookup: CDR1 LNHDA, CDR2 SQIVND (reference sequence). V shed 5 bases and J 0 bases; nucleotides not matched to a gene: 8. This table comes from immunoSEQ multiplex PCR, and its TCRdb copy is limited to in-frame clones, with some not included. Here the sample spans 140,000 or so clones, around nine tenths being singletons. Note on this clone: Its antigen is undetermined.

The chain uses TRBV19 and TRBJ2-6, with 9 bases matching TRBD2. The sample in question was peripheral blood, obtained 28 days after the second AZD1222 dose. The receptor's source is an adult who received the AZD1222 COVID-19 vaccine. The CDR3 loop is CASSSRLADVSGANVLTF. DNA for the CDR3: TGTGCCAGTAGTTCCAGACTAGCGGATGTCTCTGGGGCCAACGTCCTGACTTTC.